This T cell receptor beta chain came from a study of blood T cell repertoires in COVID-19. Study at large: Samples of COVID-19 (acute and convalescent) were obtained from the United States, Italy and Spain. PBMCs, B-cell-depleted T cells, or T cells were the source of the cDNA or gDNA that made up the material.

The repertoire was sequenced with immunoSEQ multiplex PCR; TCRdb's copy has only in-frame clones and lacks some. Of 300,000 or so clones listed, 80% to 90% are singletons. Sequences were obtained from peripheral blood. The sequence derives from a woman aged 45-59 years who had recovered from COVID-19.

The CDR3: CASSVRTVGIYEQYF. The CDR3 DNA is TGTGCCAGCAGCGTGAGGACAGTTGGGATCTACGAGCAGTACTTC. The chain couples TRBV9 to TRBJ2-7, with D tentatively TRBD1 (6 bases). Looked up from germline, CDR1 is SGDLS and CDR2 is YYNGEE. CDR3 length: 15 residues. The V end was cut by 2 bases, the J end by 3 bases, with 15 bases between.